A selection of T cell receptor beta chains follows, all from one sample in a study of T cell changes during pregnancy in multiple sclerosis. The method was immunoSEQ multiplex PCR; TCRdb's version includes in-frame clones alone and lacks a portion of them. The sample contains some 80,000 clones, approximately 90% of which appear only once. This specimen consisted of peripheral blood, obtained before pregnancy. The receptors stem from a female donor with multiple sclerosis, enrolled in a pregnancy study. The conserved cysteine and the conserved F or W are not part of the CDR3 here. Fields, in order: V gene, J gene, D gene, CDR3 protein. The D gene is left open where the match is weak.

>TRBV6-6|TRBJ1-2|.
ASSYSEGTYGYT
>TRBV10-1|TRBJ2-7|.
ASSEGANRGLYEQY
>TRBV30|TRBJ2-1|TRBD2
AGLVAPGGDNEQF
>TRBV6-1|TRBJ1-1|.
ASSELNTEAF
>TRBV29-1|TRBJ2-7|.
SVVLSGTYEQY
>TRBV7-3|TRBJ2-5|.
ASSPRVGETQY
>TRBV6-1|TRBJ1-2|TRBD1
ASSGNRGQRGGYT
>TRBV2|TRBJ1-5|TRBD1
ASRVNRGRQPQH
>TRBV2|TRBJ1-2|.
ANKGGGARIHYGYT
>TRBV10-3|TRBJ1-5|TRBD1
AIRSGDRGQPQH
>TRBV6-5|TRBJ2-1|.
ASSYGETVDEQF
>TRBV14|TRBJ2-1|TRBD2
ASSHGGRLF
>TRBV6-5|TRBJ2-2|.
ASSYSRFGELF
>TRBV7-9|TRBJ2-1|TRBD1
ASNPGQGYNEQF
>TRBV6-1|TRBJ2-5|TRBD2
ASRTGLAPY
>TRBV14|TRBJ1-1|TRBD1
ASSLTGGTEAF
>TRBV7-7|TRBJ2-3|.
ASSLSVHTDTQY
>TRBV10-1|TRBJ2-3|TRBD1
ASSAGTGYTDTQY
>TRBV4-1|TRBJ2-7|TRBD1
ASSPSHSGQGYEQY
>TRBV13|TRBJ2-1|TRBD2
ASSLIAGSYIEQF
>TRBV6-5|TRBJ2-2|TRBD1
ASREDRRNTGELF
>TRBV28|TRBJ2-7|TRBD2
ASSGGYEQY
>TRBV7-3|TRBJ1-1|TRBD1
ASNLGGAGNTEAF
>TRBV10-1|TRBJ1-1|.
ASSVLVCRGGARTEAF
>TRBV6-1|TRBJ1-3|TRBD1
ASSGYRTGSGNTIY
>TRBV10-3|TRBJ1-1|.
AISVLLGEGLEF
>TRBV30|TRBJ2-1|TRBD2
AWRWRGGSNEQF